What follows are 10 T cell receptor beta chains derived from one specimen sequenced in a study of CD8 T cells in ankylosing spondylitis. One entry per CDR3 protein results from TCRdb running MiXCR on the 5' RACE reads. Of over 60,000 distinct CDR3 sequences listed, less than 6% are singletons. Sequences were obtained from blood, either unsorted or a sorted T cell fraction (not recorded which). The source of these receptors is a male donor with ankylosing spondylitis or in good health (not recorded which).

As regards this clonotype: Given a much more abundant clone one base away, this may be a read error. The chain carries TRBV10-3 and TRBJ1-5; D may be TRBD1 (5 bases). Germline CDR1 is ENHRY and CDR2 is SYGVKD. V lost 4 bases, J lost 6 bases, and 13 bases lay in between. The CDR3 has 14 residues. The CDR3 bases are TGTGCCATCAGTGGCCCAGGGTTGGGTCAGCCCCAGCATTTT. This gives the protein CAISGPGLGQPQHF.

The sample holds many counts of this clonotype. The chain uses TRBV6-1 and TRBJ2-3; D gene ambiguous. The CDR3 totals 15 residues. CDR1 is MNHNS and CDR2 is SASEGT in the germline V gene. V lost 6 bases and J lost 0, with 13 bases in between. This chain's CDR3 is CASSQFLQSTDTQYF. The CDR3 DNA follows: TGTGCCAGCAGCCAATTCCTACAGAGCACAGATACGCAGTATTTT.

At least ten counts were recorded for this clonotype. This rearrangement joins TRBV29-1 to TRBJ2-3, with a weak D call TRBD1 (6 bases). V lost 0 bases, J lost 4 bases, and 14 bases lay in between. Germline V gene data show CDR1 as SQVTM and CDR2 as ANQGSEA. The CDR3 has 15 amino acids. The DNA of the CDR3 is TGCAGCGTTGAAGAGGGAACAGGGATCGCAGATACGCAGTATTTT. Translating it yields CSVEEGTGIADTQYF.

This clonotype came up many times. The V call is TRBV10-3, the J call TRBJ2-5, with 12 nucleotides matching TRBD1. The CDR3 consists of 17 residues. Germline CDR1 and CDR2: ENHRY and SYGVKD. The ends lost 5 bases at V and 5 bases at J; junction bases unmatched: 12. CDR3 DNA sequence: TGTGCCATCAGTAAAACCGGGACAGGGGGCGCGGGCGAGACCCAGTACTTC. Translating gives CAISKTGTGGAGETQYF.

This clonotype showed up many times. The chain combines TRBV5-1 with TRBJ2-7, with 11 positions matching TRBD1. The J segment lost 2 bases and the V segment lost 4 bases, leaving 8 bases of the junction unmatched. Germline V CDR1 and CDR2: SGHRS, YFSETQ. The CDR3 is 16 amino acids. CDR3 in DNA: TGCGCCAGCAGCCCGACTCCGGGACAGGGGGCCTACGAGCAGTACTTC. It specifies CASSPTPGQGAYEQYF.

Ten or more counts support this clonotype. V is TRBV5-1 and J is TRBJ2-3; no clear D gene. Per germline, CDR1 SGHRS and CDR2 YFSETQ. The CDR3 loop spans 15 amino acids. V was trimmed by 1 base and J by 3 bases, leaving 12 bases between them. The CDR3, as DNA: TGCGCCAGCAGCTTGACGGCGCCGAGGACAGATACGCAGTATTTT. Its protein is CASSLTAPRTDTQYF.

This clonotype was observed many times. V gene TRBV20-1 combines with J gene TRBJ2-3, with a tentative D call TRBD1 (5 bases). Germline V gene sequence: CDR1 DFQATT, CDR2 SNEGSKA (reference sequence). The CDR3 has 15 residues. V lost 0 bases to trimming and J lost 3 bases, with 13 bases between them. This CDR3 is CSARDFPKGTDTQYF. The DNA for the CDR3 is TGCAGTGCTAGAGATTTCCCCAAGGGGACAGATACGCAGTATTTT.

This clonotype was detected many times. This chain uses TRBV5-1 with TRBJ2-7; perhaps D is TRBD1 or TRBD2 (5 bases each). Germline V gene lookup returns CDR1 SGHRS and CDR2 YFSETQ. The length of the CDR3 is 18 residues. Trimming pared 1 base from V and 2 bases from J, leaving 22 bases between. The CDR3 protein is CASSLLGALPGYTYEQYF. The CDR3 DNA sequence: TGCGCCAGCAGCTTGCTCGGGGCCCTCCCCGGGTATACCTACGAGCAGTACTTC.

This clonotype was picked up many times. The chain is built from TRBV5-1 and TRBJ1-2; no firm D call. The V gene lost 0 bases and the J gene lost 3 bases, with 6 bases spanning the gap. Germline lookup yields CDR1 SGHRS and CDR2 YFSETQ. The CDR3 is made up of 13 amino acids. Here the CDR3 DNA reads TGCGCCAGCAGCTTGGGGGCTGACTATGGCTACACCTTC. As protein: CASSLGADYGYTF.

This clonotype was seen repeatedly, ten times or more. The J gene is TRBJ1-6, the V gene TRBV6-1; 7 bases align to TRBD1. There are 14 residues in the CDR3. V dropped 8 bases and J dropped 9; count of bases not matched to a gene: 10. Germline CDR1 MNHNS, CDR2 SASEGT. The CDR3 sequence is CASGQEGRFSPLHF. The CDR3 bases are TGTGCCAGCGGACAGGAGGGGCGCTTTTCACCCCTCCACTTT.